These T cell receptor beta chains were read from a single sample in a study of response to subunit inactivated influenza vaccine. MiXCR, run by TCRdb on the RT-PCR reads, gives a single entry per CDR3 protein. This sample has 170,000 or so distinct CDR3 sequences, with around 11% found just once. Sequencing used CD8+ T cells sorted from PBMCs, obtained roughly 24 months after vaccination. Every receptor here comes from a man between 50 and 75 years old who received an inactivated influenza vaccine. Both conserved end residues are part of each CDR3. The order of the fields is CDR3 length, V gene, D gene, J gene, clone size, CDR3 DNA, CDR3 protein. D genes are given only for firm matches. The size field is filled for only some rows; it gives once, few, many or a size class.

>13|TRBV11-2|TRBD1|TRBJ2-1|NA
TGTGCCAGCAGCTTTGGACAGGGGTTTGAGCAGTTCTTC
CASSFGQGFEQFF
>15|TRBV13|NA|TRBJ2-7|NA
TGTGCCAGCAGCTCTTACAGGGTAAACTCCTACGAGCAGTACTTC
CASSSYRVNSYEQYF
>13|TRBV10-2|NA|TRBJ1-5|NA
TGCGCCAGCAAGGACAGCGGAGTTCAGCCCCAGCATTTT
CASKDSGVQPQHF
>16|TRBV4-3|NA|TRBJ2-4|few
TGCGCCAGCAGCCAAGATGTAGGTCAGGGCAAAAACATTCAGTACTTC
CASSQDVGQGKNIQYF
>15|TRBV28|NA|TRBJ2-3|few
TGTGCCAGCAGTTTAGCCAGGATACTCACAGATACGCAGTATTTT
CASSLARILTDTQYF
>11|TRBV20-1|NA|TRBJ2-7|NA
TGCAGTGCCGCTCGGGCCTACGAGCAGTACTTC
CSAARAYEQYF
>17|TRBV12-3/TRBV12-4|TRBD1|TRBJ1-1|NA
TGTGCCAGCAGTTTTCCCGGACAGGGGGCGCGGAACACTGAAGCTTTCTTT
CASSFPGQGARNTEAFF
>12|TRBV5-6|NA|TRBJ2-1|NA
TGTGCCAGCAGCCTCCCTGACAATGAGCAGTTCTTC
CASSLPDNEQFF
>15|TRBV18|NA|TRBJ2-1|NA
TGTGCCAGCTCACGGTCGGGGACCCAATACAATGAGCAGTTCTTC
CASSRSGTQYNEQFF
>15|TRBV6-2/TRBV6-3|NA|TRBJ2-7|NA
TGTGCCAGCAGTTACGCCGGCGAAGGGGGCTACGAGCAGTACTTC
CASSYAGEGGYEQYF
>14|TRBV20-1|NA|TRBJ2-7|many
TGCAGTGCTAGAGCGCTGGACGGTCCCTACGAGCAGTACTTC
CSARALDGPYEQYF
>12|TRBV27|NA|TRBJ2-3|many
TGTGCCAGCAGTTTATCTGGAGATACGCAGTATTTT
CASSLSGDTQYF
>16|TRBV5-5|TRBD1|TRBJ1-2|NA
TGTGCCAGCAGCAGTACCGGGACAGGTATTTCCAGTGGCTACACCTTC
CASSSTGTGISSGYTF
>14|TRBV18|TRBD2|TRBJ2-7|NA
TGTGCCAGCTCACCGGCCGGGGGGACCTACGAGCAGTACTTC
CASSPAGGTYEQYF
>15|TRBV28|NA|TRBJ1-2|NA
TGTGCCAGCAGACCCACGGACGTAGCTAACTATGGCTACACCTTC
CASRPTDVANYGYTF
>12|TRBV6-2/TRBV6-3|NA|TRBJ1-1|NA
TGTGCCAGCAGTTACACACTCTTTGGGGCTTTCTTT
CASSYTLFGAFF
>15|TRBV2|NA|TRBJ2-2|NA
TGTGCCAGCACTCCCCGGGGGCGCAAGGCCGGGGAGCTGTTTTTT
CASTPRGRKAGELFF
>13|TRBV7-6|NA|TRBJ1-2|few
TGTGCCAGCAGCTTAGTGTCAGGAGGCGGCTACACCTTC
CASSLVSGGGYTF
>15|TRBV28|NA|TRBJ1-3|NA
TGTGCCAGCAGACCAATGGGCCTCCCTGGAAACACCATATATTTT
CASRPMGLPGNTIYF
>13|TRBV25-1|NA|TRBJ2-1|many
TGTGCCAGCAGTGACGACAGGGAGGATGAGCAGTTCTTC
CASSDDREDEQFF
>14|TRBV27|NA|TRBJ2-2|few
TGTGCCAGCAGTTTATGGGGGCCGACCGGGGAGCTGTTTTTT
CASSLWGPTGELFF
>13|TRBV6-2/TRBV6-3|NA|TRBJ2-1|few
TGTGCCAGCAGTTACTTTAGGGTAAATGAGCAGTTCTTC
CASSYFRVNEQFF
>13|TRBV19|TRBD2|TRBJ2-1|NA
TGTGCCAGTAGAATCCAGCGGGGACCTCGACTGTTCTTC
CASRIQRGPRLFF
>15|TRBV6-5|TRBD1|TRBJ2-1|few
TGTGCCAGCAGTTACTCAGGACAGGGGGCCGGTGAGCAGTTCTTC
CASSYSGQGAGEQFF
>15|TRBV9|NA|TRBJ2-7|few
TGTGCCAGCAGCCCAACCGGGACACCAATTTACGAGCAGTACTTC
CASSPTGTPIYEQYF
>11|TRBV29-1|NA|TRBJ2-1|NA
TGCAGCGTCCGTAGGGCAGACGAGCAGTTCTTC
CSVRRADEQFF
>16|TRBV15|TRBD1|TRBJ1-1|NA
TGTGCCACCAGCAGAGACCCAGGGGGCTTTAACACTGAAGCTTTCTTT
CATSRDPGGFNTEAFF
>14|TRBV28|TRBD2|TRBJ2-1|few
TGTGCCAGCAGTTTGCTAGCGGGGGAACATGAGCAGTTCTTC
CASSLLAGEHEQFF
>12|TRBV7-9|NA|TRBJ2-7|NA
TGTGCCAGCAGCTTCTCGGGGTTCGAGCAGTACTTC
CASSFSGFEQYF
>10|TRBV7-9|NA|TRBJ2-3|few
TGTGCCAGCCGAAGGGATACGCAGTATTTT
CASRRDTQYF
>14|TRBV10-2|NA|TRBJ2-1|few
TGCGCCAGCAGTGTTGGGGGATCGTCCAATGAGCAGTTCTTC
CASSVGGSSNEQFF
>12|TRBV19|TRBD1|TRBJ1-1|NA
TGTGCCAGTACTCGCGCAGGGGGTGAAGCTTTCTTT
CASTRAGGEAFF
>15|TRBV11-2|NA|TRBJ1-1|NA
TGTGCCAGCAGCTTAGAAATAGCCAGCAGCACTGAAGCTTTCTTT
CASSLEIASSTEAFF
>13|TRBV11-1|NA|TRBJ2-2|many
TGTGCCAGCAGCTTCCGGGACCCCGGGGAGCTGTTTTTT
CASSFRDPGELFF
>17|TRBV6-5|TRBD1|TRBJ2-7|many
TGTGCCAGCAGTTACTCAATACCGGGACAGGGTTTCTACGAGCAGTACTTC
CASSYSIPGQGFYEQYF
>14|TRBV7-9|NA|TRBJ2-1|many
TGTGCCAGCAGCATAAGGACAGTGGAGGATGAGCAGTTCTTC
CASSIRTVEDEQFF
>16|TRBV20-1|TRBD1|TRBJ2-4|NA
TGCAGTGCTAGAGACGGACAGGGGGGAGGCAAAAACATTCAGTACTTC
CSARDGQGGGKNIQYF
>12|TRBV29-1|NA|TRBJ2-7|NA
TGCAGCGTTGAAGGTGATGGGGTTGAGCAGTACTTC
CSVEGDGVEQYF
>16|TRBV6-5|NA|TRBJ1-3|NA
TGTGCCAGCAGTTACTACTACGGTAGCTCTGGAAACACCATATATTTT
CASSYYYGSSGNTIYF
>13|TRBV6-6|NA|TRBJ2-2|few
TGTGCCAGCAGTTACTCGATCACCGGGGAGCTGTTTTTT
CASSYSITGELFF
>14|TRBV10-3|TRBD2|TRBJ2-2|few
TGTGCCATCAGCGCGGGGGAAGGGACCGGGGAGCTGTTTTTT
CAISAGEGTGELFF
>13|TRBV30|NA|TRBJ2-3|NA
TGTGCCTGGAGTGTACTCAGCACAGATACGCAGTATTTT
CAWSVLSTDTQYF
>12|TRBV12-3/TRBV12-4|NA|TRBJ2-7|NA
TGTGCCAGCAGTTTGCCCGTTGGCGAGCAGTACTTC
CASSLPVGEQYF
>14|TRBV19|TRBD1|TRBJ2-7|NA
TGTGCCAGTAGTATGTACAGGGGATCCTACGAGCAGTACTTC
CASSMYRGSYEQYF
>11|TRBV5-6|NA|TRBJ2-1|many
TGTGCCAGCAGCCTATACAATGAGCAGTTCTTC
CASSLYNEQFF
>15|TRBV6-5|TRBD1|TRBJ2-7|NA
TGTGCCAGCAGTTACTTGGGGACAGGAGGGTACGAGCAGTACTTC
CASSYLGTGGYEQYF
>13|TRBV5-5|NA|TRBJ2-1|many
TGTGCCAGCAGCTTGGTTCCTAACAATGAGCAGTTCTTC
CASSLVPNNEQFF
>14|TRBV12-3/TRBV12-4|NA|TRBJ2-1|few
TGTGCCAGCAGCCGAGCCAGCTCCTACAATGAGCAGTTCTTC
CASSRASSYNEQFF
>15|TRBV27|NA|TRBJ2-3|few
TGTGCCAGCAGTTCGATCCCGGGATGGGGAGATACGCAGTATTTT
CASSSIPGWGDTQYF
>16|TRBV5-1|TRBD2|TRBJ2-1|few
TGCGCCAGCAGCCCGTCTAGCGGGGGGCAATACAATGAGCAGTTCTTC
CASSPSSGGQYNEQFF
>15|TRBV5-1|NA|TRBJ2-7|NA
TGCGCCAGCAGCTTGGGGAGGGAATCCCTTTACGAGCAGTACTTC
CASSLGRESLYEQYF
>19|TRBV10-3|NA|TRBJ1-2|NA
TGTGCCATCAGTGAGCGCTCCTCCCGGGACGTCGGCTCTAACTATGGCTACACCTTC
CAISERSSRDVGSNYGYTF
>14|TRBV13|NA|TRBJ1-1|NA
TGTGCCAGCAGCCCTACTACACAGAACACTGAAGCTTTCTTT
CASSPTTQNTEAFF